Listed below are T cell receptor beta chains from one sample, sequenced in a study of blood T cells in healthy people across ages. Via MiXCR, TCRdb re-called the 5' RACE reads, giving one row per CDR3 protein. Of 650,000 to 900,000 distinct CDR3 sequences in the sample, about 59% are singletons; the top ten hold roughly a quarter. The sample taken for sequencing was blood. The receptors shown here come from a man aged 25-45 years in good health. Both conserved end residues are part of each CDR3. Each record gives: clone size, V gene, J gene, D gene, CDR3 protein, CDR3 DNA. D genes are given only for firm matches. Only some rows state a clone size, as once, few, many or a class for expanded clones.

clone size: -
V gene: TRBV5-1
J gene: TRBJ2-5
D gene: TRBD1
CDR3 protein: CASSLSGTGGAKTQYF
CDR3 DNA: TGCGCCAGCAGCTTGTCCGGGACAGGGGGCGCGAAGACCCAGTACTTC

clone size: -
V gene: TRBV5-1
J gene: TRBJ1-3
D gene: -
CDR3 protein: CASSRKGASAPGNTIYF
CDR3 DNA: TGCGCCAGCAGCAGAAAGGGCGCATCAGCTCCCGGAAACACCATATATTTT

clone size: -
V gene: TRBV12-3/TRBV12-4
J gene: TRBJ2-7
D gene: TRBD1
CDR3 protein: CASSLGPQGASEQYF
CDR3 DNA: TGTGCCAGCAGTTTAGGTCCACAGGGGGCATCCGAGCAGTACTTC

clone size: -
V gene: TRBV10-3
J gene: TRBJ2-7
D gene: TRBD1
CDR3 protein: CAISGGDRGTYEQYF
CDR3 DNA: TGTGCCATCAGTGGGGGGGACAGGGGGACCTACGAGCAGTACTTC

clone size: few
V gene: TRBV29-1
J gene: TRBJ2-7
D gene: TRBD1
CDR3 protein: CSQPGQRTYEQYF
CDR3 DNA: TGCAGCCAGCCGGGACAGCGAACCTACGAGCAGTACTTC

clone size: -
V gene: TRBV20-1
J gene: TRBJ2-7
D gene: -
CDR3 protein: CSARAPSRYSNEQYF
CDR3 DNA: TGCAGTGCTAGAGCCCCCAGCAGGTATTCGAACGAGCAGTACTTC

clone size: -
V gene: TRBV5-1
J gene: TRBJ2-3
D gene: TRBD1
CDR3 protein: CASSSDREADTQYF
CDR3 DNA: TGCGCCAGCAGCTCGGACAGGGAAGCAGATACGCAGTATTTT

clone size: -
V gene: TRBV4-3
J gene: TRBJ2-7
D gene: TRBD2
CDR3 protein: CASSQGGRGVYEQYF
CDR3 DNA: TGCGCCAGCAGCCAAGGCGGTCGGGGGGTCTACGAGCAGTACTTC

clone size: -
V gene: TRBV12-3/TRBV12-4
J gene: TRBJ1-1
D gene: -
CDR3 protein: CASSLWFEAFF
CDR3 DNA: TGTGCCAGCAGTTTATGGTTTGAAGCTTTCTTT

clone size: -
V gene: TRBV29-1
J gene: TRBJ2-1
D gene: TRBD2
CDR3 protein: CSVGWRASGGENEQFF
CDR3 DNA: TGCAGCGTTGGGTGGCGGGCTAGCGGGGGGGAAAATGAGCAGTTCTTC

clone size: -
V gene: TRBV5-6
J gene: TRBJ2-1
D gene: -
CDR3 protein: CASRLMAVSYNEQFF
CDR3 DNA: TGTGCCAGCAGGCTGATGGCAGTCTCCTACAATGAGCAGTTCTTC

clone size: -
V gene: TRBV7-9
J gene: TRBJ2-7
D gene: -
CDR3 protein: CASSWNRETSYEQYF
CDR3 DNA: TGTGCCAGCAGCTGGAACAGGGAAACCTCCTACGAGCAGTACTTC

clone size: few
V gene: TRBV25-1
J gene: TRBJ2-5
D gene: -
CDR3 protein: CASSEFAGSQETQYF
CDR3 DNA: TGTGCCAGCAGTGAATTTGCGGGGAGCCAAGAGACCCAGTACTTC

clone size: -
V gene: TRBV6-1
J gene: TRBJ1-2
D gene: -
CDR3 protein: CASSEFGGAGDGYTF
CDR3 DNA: TGTGCCAGCAGTGAATTCGGGGGGGCGGGCGATGGCTACACCTTC

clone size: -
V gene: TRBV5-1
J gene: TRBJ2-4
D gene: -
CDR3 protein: CASSLEQGRLAKNIQYF
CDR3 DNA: TGCGCCAGCAGCTTGGAGCAGGGAAGGCTAGCCAAAAACATTCAGTACTTC

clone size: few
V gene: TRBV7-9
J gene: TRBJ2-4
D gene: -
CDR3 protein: CASSLEGILAKNIQYF
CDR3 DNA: TGTGCCAGCAGCTTAGAGGGAATCCTAGCCAAAAACATTCAGTACTTC

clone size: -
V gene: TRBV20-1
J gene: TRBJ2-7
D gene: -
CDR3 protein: CSARSGHVGFWYEQYF
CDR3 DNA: TGCAGTGCTAGAAGCGGACACGTGGGTTTTTGGTACGAGCAGTACTTC

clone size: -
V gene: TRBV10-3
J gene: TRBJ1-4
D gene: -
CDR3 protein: CAISEGRTNEKLFF
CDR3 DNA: TGTGCCATCAGTGAGGGGCGGACGAATGAAAAACTGTTTTTT

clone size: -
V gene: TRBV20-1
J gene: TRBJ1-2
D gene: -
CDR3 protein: CSALNGIEGYTF
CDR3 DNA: TGCAGTGCGCTGAACGGGATAGAAGGCTACACCTTC

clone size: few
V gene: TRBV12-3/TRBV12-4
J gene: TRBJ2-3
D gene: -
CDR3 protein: CASSLAYLGAGRTDTQYF
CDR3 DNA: TGTGCCAGCAGCCTAGCCTATTTGGGGGCGGGCCGCACAGATACGCAGTATTTT

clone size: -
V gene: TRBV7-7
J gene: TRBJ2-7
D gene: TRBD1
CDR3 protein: CASSTWGQGSYEQYF
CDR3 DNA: TGTGCCAGCAGCACCTGGGGACAGGGGAGCTACGAGCAGTACTTC

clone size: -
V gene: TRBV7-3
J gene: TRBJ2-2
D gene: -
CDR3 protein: CASSLNTETGELFF
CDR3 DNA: TGTGCCAGCAGCTTAAATACCGAAACCGGGGAGCTGTTTTTT

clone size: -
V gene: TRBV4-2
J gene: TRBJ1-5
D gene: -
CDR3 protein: CASSLTRGASQPQHF
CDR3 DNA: TGTGCCAGCAGCCTTACTCGCGGGGCAAGTCAGCCCCAGCATTTT

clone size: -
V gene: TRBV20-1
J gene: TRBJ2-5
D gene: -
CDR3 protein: CSARVPGAGTQYF
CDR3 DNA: TGCAGTGCTAGAGTGCCGGGGGCTGGGACCCAGTACTTC

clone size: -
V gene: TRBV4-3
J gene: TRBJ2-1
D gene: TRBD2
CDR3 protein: CASSQDTSGGIGEQFF
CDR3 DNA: TGCGCCAGCAGCCAAGATACTAGCGGGGGGATCGGTGAGCAGTTCTTC

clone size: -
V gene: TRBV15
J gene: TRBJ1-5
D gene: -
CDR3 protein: CATSREAAQINQPQHF
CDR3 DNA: TGTGCCACCAGCAGGGAGGCGGCGCAGATCAATCAGCCCCAGCATTTT

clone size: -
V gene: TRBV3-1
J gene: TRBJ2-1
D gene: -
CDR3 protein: CASSQDQGNEQFF
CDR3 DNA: TGTGCCAGCAGCCAAGATCAAGGCAATGAGCAGTTCTTC